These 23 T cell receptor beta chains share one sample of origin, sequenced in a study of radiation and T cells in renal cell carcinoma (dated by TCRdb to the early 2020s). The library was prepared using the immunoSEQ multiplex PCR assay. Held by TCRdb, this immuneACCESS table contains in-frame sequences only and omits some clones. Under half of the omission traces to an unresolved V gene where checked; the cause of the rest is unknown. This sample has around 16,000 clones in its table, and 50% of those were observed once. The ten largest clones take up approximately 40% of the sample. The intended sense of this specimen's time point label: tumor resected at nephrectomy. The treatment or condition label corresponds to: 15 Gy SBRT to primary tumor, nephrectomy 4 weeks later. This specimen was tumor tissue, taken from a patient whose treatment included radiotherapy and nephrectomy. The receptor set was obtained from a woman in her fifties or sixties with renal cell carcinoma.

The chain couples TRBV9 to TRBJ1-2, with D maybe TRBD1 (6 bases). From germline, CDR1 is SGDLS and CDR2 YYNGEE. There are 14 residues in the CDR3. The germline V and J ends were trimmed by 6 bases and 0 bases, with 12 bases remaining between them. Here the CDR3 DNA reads TGTGCCAGCACCGTTGGGGGCTCTAACTATGGCTACACCTTC. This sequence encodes CASTVGGSNYGYTF.

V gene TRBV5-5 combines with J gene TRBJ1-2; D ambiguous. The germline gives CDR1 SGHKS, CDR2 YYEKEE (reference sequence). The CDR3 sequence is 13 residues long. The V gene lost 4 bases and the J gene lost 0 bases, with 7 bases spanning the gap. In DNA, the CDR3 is TGTGCCAGCAGCCCCGCCCCTAACTATGGCTACACCTTC. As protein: CASSPAPNYGYTF.

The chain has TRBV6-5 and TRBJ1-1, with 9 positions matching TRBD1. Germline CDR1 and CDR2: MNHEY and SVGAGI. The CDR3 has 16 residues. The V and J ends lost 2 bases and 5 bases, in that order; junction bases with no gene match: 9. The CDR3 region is CASSYGGGTGLTEAFF. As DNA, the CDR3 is TGTGCCAGCAGTTACGGGGGAGGGACAGGGCTTACTGAAGCTTTCTTT.

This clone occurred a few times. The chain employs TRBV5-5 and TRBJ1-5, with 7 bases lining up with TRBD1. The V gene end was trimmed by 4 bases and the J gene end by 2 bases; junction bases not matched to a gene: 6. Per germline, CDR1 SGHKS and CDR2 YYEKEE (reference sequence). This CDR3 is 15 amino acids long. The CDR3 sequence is CASSQDDRGNQPQHF. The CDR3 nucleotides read TGTGCCAGCAGCCAAGACGACAGGGGCAATCAGCCCCAGCATTTT.

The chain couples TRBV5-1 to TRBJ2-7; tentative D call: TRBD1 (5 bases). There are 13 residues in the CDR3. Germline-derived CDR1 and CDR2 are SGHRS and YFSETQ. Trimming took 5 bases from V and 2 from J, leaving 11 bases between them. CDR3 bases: TGCGCCAGCAGTTTTGACAGCACCTACGAGCAGTACTTC. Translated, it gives CASSFDSTYEQYF. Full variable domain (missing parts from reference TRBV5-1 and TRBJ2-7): KAGVTQTPRYLIKTRGQQVTLSCSPISGHRSVSWYQQTPGQGLQFLFEYFSETQRNKGNFPGRFSGRQFSNSRSEMNVSTLELGDSALYLCASSFDSTYEQYFGPGTRLTVT.

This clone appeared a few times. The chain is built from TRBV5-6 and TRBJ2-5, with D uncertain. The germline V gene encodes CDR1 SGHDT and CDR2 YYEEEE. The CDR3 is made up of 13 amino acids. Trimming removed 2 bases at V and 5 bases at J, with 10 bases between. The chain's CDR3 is CASSFRNGETQYF. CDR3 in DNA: TGTGCCAGCAGCTTCAGGAATGGGGAGACCCAGTACTTC. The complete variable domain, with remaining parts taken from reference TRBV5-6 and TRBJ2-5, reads DAGVTQSPTHLIKTRGQQVTLRCSPKSGHDTVSWYQQALGQGPQFIFQYYEEEERQRGNFPDRFSGHQFPNYSSELNVNALLLGDSALYLCASSFRNGETQYFGPGTRLLVL.

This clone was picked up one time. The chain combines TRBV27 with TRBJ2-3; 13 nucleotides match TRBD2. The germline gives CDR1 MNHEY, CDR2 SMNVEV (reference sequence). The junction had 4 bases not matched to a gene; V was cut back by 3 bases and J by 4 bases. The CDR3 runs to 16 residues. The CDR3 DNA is TGTGCCAGCAGTTTCCTACTAGCGGGGGGGGCAGATACGCAGTATTTT. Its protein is CASSFLLAGGADTQYF.

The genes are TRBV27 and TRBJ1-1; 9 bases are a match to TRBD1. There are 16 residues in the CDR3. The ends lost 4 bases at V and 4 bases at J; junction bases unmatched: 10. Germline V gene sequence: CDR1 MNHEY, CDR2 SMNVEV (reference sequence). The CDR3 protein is CASSSGTGTGGTEAFF. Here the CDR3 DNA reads TGTGCCAGCAGTTCCGGGACAGGGACTGGAGGCACTGAAGCTTTCTTT.

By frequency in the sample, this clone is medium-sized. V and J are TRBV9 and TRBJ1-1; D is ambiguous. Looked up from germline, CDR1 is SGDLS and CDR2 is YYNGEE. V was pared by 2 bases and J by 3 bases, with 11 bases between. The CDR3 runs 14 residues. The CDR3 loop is CASSVRPLDTEAFF. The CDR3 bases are TGTGCCAGCAGCGTCAGGCCTTTGGACACTGAAGCTTTCTTT.

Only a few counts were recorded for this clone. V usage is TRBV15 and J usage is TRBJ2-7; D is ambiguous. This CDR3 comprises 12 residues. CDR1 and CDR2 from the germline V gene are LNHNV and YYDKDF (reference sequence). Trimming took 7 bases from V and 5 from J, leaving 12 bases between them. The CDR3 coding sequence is TGTGCCACCAAAGCTTCGAACGACGAGCAGTACTTC. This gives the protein CATKASNDEQYF. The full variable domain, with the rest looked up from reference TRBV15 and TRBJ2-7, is DAMVIQNPRYQVTQFGKPVTLSCSQTLNHNVMYWYQQKSSQAPKLLFHYYDKDFNNEADTPDNFQSRRPNTSFCFLDIRSPGLGDTAMYLCATKASNDEQYFGPGTRLTVT.

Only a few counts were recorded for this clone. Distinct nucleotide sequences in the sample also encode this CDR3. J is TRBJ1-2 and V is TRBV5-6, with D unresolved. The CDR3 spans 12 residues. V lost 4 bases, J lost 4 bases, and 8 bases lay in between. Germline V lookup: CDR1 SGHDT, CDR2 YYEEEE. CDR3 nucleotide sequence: TGTGCCAGCAGCCCGCGGGCCTATGGCTACACCTTC. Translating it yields CASSPRAYGYTF.

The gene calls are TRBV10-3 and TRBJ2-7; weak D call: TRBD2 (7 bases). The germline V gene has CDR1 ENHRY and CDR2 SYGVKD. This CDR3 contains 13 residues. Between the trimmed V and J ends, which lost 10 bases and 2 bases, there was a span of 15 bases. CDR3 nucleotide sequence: TGTGCCACGGGCGGGGGCAGGGCCTACGAGCAGTACTTC. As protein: CATGGGRAYEQYF.

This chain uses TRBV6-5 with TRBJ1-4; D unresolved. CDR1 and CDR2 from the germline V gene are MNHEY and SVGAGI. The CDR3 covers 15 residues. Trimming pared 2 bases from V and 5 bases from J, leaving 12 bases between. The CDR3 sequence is CASSYLGNYNEKLFF. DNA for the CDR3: TGTGCCAGCAGTTACCTAGGGAACTACAATGAAAAACTGTTTTTT.

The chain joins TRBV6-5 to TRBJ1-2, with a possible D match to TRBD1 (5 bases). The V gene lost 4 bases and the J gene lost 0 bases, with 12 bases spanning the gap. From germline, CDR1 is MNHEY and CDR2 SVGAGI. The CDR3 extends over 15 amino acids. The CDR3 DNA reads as TGTGCCAGCAGTTCGCCCGGGACTACTAACTATGGCTACACCTTC. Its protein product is CASSSPGTTNYGYTF.

CDR3 DNA sequence: TGTGCTAGTGCCCGTAAAGAAATGTGGCCGGGACAGAGAAGCAATCAGCCCCAGCATTTT. It is translated as CASARKEMWPGQRSNQPQHF. The chain carries TRBV12-5 and TRBJ1-5; TRBD1 matches at 7 bases. Germline-derived CDR1 and CDR2 are LGHNT and FRNRAP. V trimming: 7 bases; J trimming: 1 base; junction bases outside the gene matches: 22. The CDR3 spans 20 residues. The full variable domain, with the rest looked up from reference TRBV12-5 and TRBJ1-5, is DARVTQTPRHKVTEMGQEVTMRCQPILGHNTVFWYRQTMMQGLELLAYFRNRAPLDDSGMPKDRFSAEMPDATLATLKIQPSEPRDSAVYFCASARKEMWPGQRSNQPQHFGDGTRLSIL.

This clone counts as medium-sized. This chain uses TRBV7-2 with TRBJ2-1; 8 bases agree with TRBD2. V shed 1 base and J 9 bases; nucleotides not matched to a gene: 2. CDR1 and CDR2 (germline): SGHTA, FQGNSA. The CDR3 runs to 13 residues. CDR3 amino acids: CASSLGLAFEQFF. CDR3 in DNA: TGTGCCAGCAGCTTAGGACTAGCGTTTGAGCAGTTCTTC.

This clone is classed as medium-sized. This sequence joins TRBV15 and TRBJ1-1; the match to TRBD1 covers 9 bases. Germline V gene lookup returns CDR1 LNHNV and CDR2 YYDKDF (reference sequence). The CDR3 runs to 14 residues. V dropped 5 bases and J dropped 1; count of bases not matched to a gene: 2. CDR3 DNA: TGTGCCACCAGCCGGGGACAGGGGAACACTGAAGCTTTCTTT. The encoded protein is CATSRGQGNTEAFF.

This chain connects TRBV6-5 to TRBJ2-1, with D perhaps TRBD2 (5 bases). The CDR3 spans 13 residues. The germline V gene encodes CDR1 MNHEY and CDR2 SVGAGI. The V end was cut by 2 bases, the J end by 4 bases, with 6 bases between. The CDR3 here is CASSYEGYNEQFF. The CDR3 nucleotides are TGTGCCAGCAGTTACGAGGGATACAATGAGCAGTTCTTC.

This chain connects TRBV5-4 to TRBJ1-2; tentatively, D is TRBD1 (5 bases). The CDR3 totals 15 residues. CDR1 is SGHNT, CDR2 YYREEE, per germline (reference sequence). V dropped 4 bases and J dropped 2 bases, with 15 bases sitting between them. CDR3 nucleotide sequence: TGTGCCAGCAGCCCGGAAGGGACCGGGAACTATGGCTACACCTTC. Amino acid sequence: CASSPEGTGNYGYTF. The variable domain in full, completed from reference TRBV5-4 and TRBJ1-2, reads ETGVTQSPTHLIKTRGQQVTLRCSSQSGHNTVSWYQQALGQGPQFIFQYYREEENGRGNFPPRFSGLQFPNYSSELNVNALELDDSALYLCASSPEGTGNYGYTFGSGTRLTVV.

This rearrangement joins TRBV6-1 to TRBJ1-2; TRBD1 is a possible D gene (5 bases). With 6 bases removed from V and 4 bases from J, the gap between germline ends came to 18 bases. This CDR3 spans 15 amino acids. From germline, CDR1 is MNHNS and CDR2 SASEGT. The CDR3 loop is CASRKDGGGGYGYTF. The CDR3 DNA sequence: TGTGCCAGCAGAAAGGACGGGGGGGGTGGCTATGGCTACACCTTC.

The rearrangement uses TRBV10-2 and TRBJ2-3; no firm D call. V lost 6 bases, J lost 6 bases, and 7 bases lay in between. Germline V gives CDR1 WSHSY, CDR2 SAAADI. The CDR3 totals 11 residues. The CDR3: CASSFSDTQYF. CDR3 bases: TGCGCCAGCAGCTTCTCGGATACGCAGTATTTT.

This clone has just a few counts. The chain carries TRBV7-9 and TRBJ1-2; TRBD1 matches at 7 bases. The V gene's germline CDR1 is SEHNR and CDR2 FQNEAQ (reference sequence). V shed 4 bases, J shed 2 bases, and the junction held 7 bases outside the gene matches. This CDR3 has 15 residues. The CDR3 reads CASSSRTGANYGYTF. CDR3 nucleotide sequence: TGTGCCAGCAGCTCCCGGACAGGAGCAAACTATGGCTACACCTTC.

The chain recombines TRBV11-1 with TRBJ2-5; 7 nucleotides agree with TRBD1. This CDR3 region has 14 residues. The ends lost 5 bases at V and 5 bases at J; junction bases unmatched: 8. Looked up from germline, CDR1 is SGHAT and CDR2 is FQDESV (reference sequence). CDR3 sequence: CASSPDTGVETQYF. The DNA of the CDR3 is TGTGCCAGCAGCCCAGACACAGGGGTTGAGACCCAGTACTTC.